One sample yielded the 23 T cell receptor beta chains listed below, sequenced in a study of OX40 agonist ivuxolimab in advanced cancers. Some clones are missing from TCRdb's copy, which holds only in-frame ones; the method was immunoSEQ multiplex PCR. The repertoire includes about 94,000 clones, 80% to 90% of them detected once, and 0.31% sits in the top ten. The sequencing used CD4+ or CD8+ T cells sorted from blood, collected in a trial of the OX40 agonist ivuxolimab. The receptors were gathered from an adult with an advanced solid tumor such as melanoma, head and neck, liver or kidney cancer.

This rearrangement joins TRBV7-2 to TRBJ1-1; 10 nucleotides agree with TRBD1. This CDR3 has 14 residues. V lost 7 bases and J lost 1; bases outside the gene matches: 3. The V gene's germline CDR1 is SGHTA and CDR2 FQGNSA. As DNA, the CDR3 is TGTGCCAGCAACGGACAGGGGGGGAACACTGAAGCTTTCTTT. Its protein product is CASNGQGGNTEAFF.

V and J are TRBV11-2 and TRBJ1-5; D remains unclear. Germline V gene lookup returns CDR1 SGHAT and CDR2 FQNNGV. This CDR3 contains 13 residues. V shed 8 bases and J shed 3 bases, with 11 bases lying between them. The CDR3 sequence: CASASPVNQPQHF. CDR3 nucleotide sequence: TGTGCCAGCGCCTCCCCGGTCAATCAGCCCCAGCATTTT.

The rearrangement joins TRBV5-1 to TRBJ1-6, with D unresolved. Germline V gives CDR1 SGHRS, CDR2 YFSETQ. The CDR3 covers 18 residues. The germline V and J ends were trimmed by 0 bases and 0 bases, with 13 bases remaining between them. CDR3 DNA: TGCGCCAGCAGCTTGGAGGCAGTTTCGAGCTCCTATAATTCACCCCTCCACTTT. Residues: CASSLEAVSSSYNSPLHF.

The gene calls are TRBV19 and TRBJ2-2; D uncertain. Trimming removed 4 bases at V and 6 bases at J, with 6 bases between. CDR3 length: 12 amino acids. The germline gives CDR1 LNHDA, CDR2 SQIVND (reference sequence). The CDR3 sequence: CASSTPPGELFF. The CDR3 bases are TGTGCCAGTAGTACCCCCCCCGGGGAGCTGTTTTTT. The entire variable domain, with the rest obtained from reference TRBV19 and TRBJ2-2, is as follows: DGGITQSPKYLFRKEGQNVTLSCEQNLNHDAMYWYRQDPGQGLRLIYYSQIVNDFQKGDIAEGYSVSREKKESFPLTVTSAQKNPTAFYLCASSTPPGELFFGEGSRLTVL.

The chain recombines TRBV9 with TRBJ2-7; 10 bases match TRBD1. CDR3 length equals 17 residues. V shed 2 bases and J 3 bases; nucleotides not matched to a gene: 11. Germline values: CDR1 SGDLS, CDR2 YYNGEE. CDR3 sequence: CASSVRAGGTGVYEQYF. The CDR3 DNA reads TGTGCCAGCAGCGTCCGAGCCGGCGGGACAGGGGTCTACGAGCAGTACTTC. Full variable domain (rest looked up from reference TRBV9 and TRBJ2-7): DSGVTQTPKHLITATGQRVTLRCSPRSGDLSVYWYQQSLDQGLQFLIQYYNGEERAKGNILERFSAQQFPDLHSELNLSSLELGDSALYFCASSVRAGGTGVYEQYFGPGTRLTVT.

This chain joins TRBV19 and TRBJ1-2, with 9 bases that match TRBD1. Germline values: CDR1 LNHDA, CDR2 SQIVND (reference sequence). The junction had 10 bases not matched to a gene; V was cut back by 7 bases and J by 4 bases. The CDR3 has 15 amino acids. In DNA, the CDR3 is TGTGCCAGTAACCCCCAAGACAGGGGGGTCTATGGCTACACCTTC. Translation: CASNPQDRGVYGYTF.

This sequence joins TRBV27 and TRBJ1-1; 7 bases agree with TRBD1. The CDR3 extends over 19 amino acids. The germline V gene encodes CDR1 MNHEY and CDR2 SMNVEV (reference sequence). V lost 7 bases and J lost 1; bases outside the gene matches: 21. The chain's CDR3 is CASTFKVKGGGFANTEAFF. CDR3 nucleotide sequence: TGTGCCAGCACCTTCAAAGTAAAAGGGGGCGGGTTTGCGAACACTGAAGCTTTCTTT.

This chain links TRBV5-1 with TRBJ1-6, with D unresolved. Trimming cost V 1 base and J 4 bases, with 9 bases left between them. CDR1 and CDR2 from the germline V gene are SGHRS and YFSETQ. The CDR3 spans 15 residues. CDR3 amino acids: CASSLNSPYNSPLHF. CDR3 nucleotide sequence: TGCGCCAGCAGCTTGAACAGCCCGTATAATTCACCCCTCCACTTT.

This chain uses TRBV19 with TRBJ2-7; tentative D call: TRBD2 (5 bases). The CDR3 contains 13 residues. CDR1 is LNHDA, CDR2 SQIVND, per germline (reference sequence). The V end was cut by 2 bases, the J end by 5 bases, with 10 bases between. Here the CDR3 reads CASSILEGHEQYF. Here the CDR3 DNA reads TGTGCCAGTAGTATACTAGAGGGTCACGAGCAGTACTTC. Full variable domain (rest looked up from reference TRBV19 and TRBJ2-7): DGGITQSPKYLFRKEGQNVTLSCEQNLNHDAMYWYRQDPGQGLRLIYYSQIVNDFQKGDIAEGYSVSREKKESFPLTVTSAQKNPTAFYLCASSILEGHEQYFGPGTRLTVT.

This clone was seen a handful of times. The rearrangement links TRBV7-2 to TRBJ1-2, with 8 bases lining up with TRBD1. CDR1 SGHTA and CDR2 FQGNSA come from the germline V gene. This CDR3 has 14 amino acids. With 1 base clipped from V and 7 bases from J, the junction kept 5 bases outside the gene matches. The CDR3 nucleotides read TGTGCCAGCAGCTTAGACGTCGACAGGGGTGGCTACACCTTC. Translating gives CASSLDVDRGGYTF.

The chain uses TRBV7-9 and TRBJ1-6; 7 bases are shared with TRBD1. Looked up from germline, CDR1 is SEHNR and CDR2 is FQNEAQ (reference sequence). V trimming: 5 bases; J trimming: 0 bases; junction bases outside the gene matches: 10. The CDR3 loop spans 18 amino acids. CDR3 protein: CASSPMTGSSSYNSPLHF. The CDR3 bases are TGTGCCAGCAGCCCGATGACAGGGAGCAGCTCCTATAATTCACCCCTCCACTTT.

CDR3 coding DNA: TGTGCCAGCTCACCAACAGGGTATGGCTACACCTTC. As protein: CASSPTGYGYTF. This rearrangement joins TRBV18 to TRBJ1-2; D is perhaps TRBD1 (6 bases). With 2 bases removed from V and 5 bases from J, the gap between germline ends came to 6 bases. The germline V gene encodes CDR1 KGHSH and CDR2 LQKENI. The CDR3 spans 12 residues.

The J gene is TRBJ1-2, the V gene TRBV10-1; 7 nucleotides match TRBD1. This CDR3 region has 16 residues. Trimming at V came to 9 bases and at J to 2 bases, leaving 15 bases not matched to a gene. Germline CDR1 WNHNN, CDR2 SYGVQD (reference sequence). DNA of the CDR3: TGCGCCAGAAAGGGACAGATCAGAAAACAAAACTATGGCTACACCTTC. Amino acid sequence: CARKGQIRKQNYGYTF.

Only one count was recorded for this clone. This chain uses TRBV4-2 with TRBJ1-2; 12 bases map to TRBD1. This CDR3 is built from 16 residues. Trimming cost V 0 bases and J 4 bases; bases outside gene matches: 3. Germline V gene data show CDR1 as LGHNA and CDR2 as YNFKEQ. This chain's CDR3 is CASSQEGQGATYGYTF. CDR3 nucleotide sequence: TGTGCCAGCAGCCAAGAGGGACAGGGGGCGACCTATGGCTACACCTTC.

This chain uses TRBV5-4 with TRBJ2-2; 8 positions agree with TRBD1. There are 17 residues in the CDR3. Germline values: CDR1 SGHNT, CDR2 YYREEE (reference sequence). The V gene end was trimmed by 6 bases and the J gene end by 0 bases; junction bases not matched to a gene: 10. Here the CDR3 reads CASTQAPDRANTGELFF. CDR3 nucleotides: TGTGCCAGCACACAGGCCCCGGACAGGGCGAACACCGGGGAGCTGTTTTTT.

V is TRBV6-1 and J is TRBJ2-2; D gene uncertain. Germline-derived CDR1 and CDR2 are MNHNS and SASEGT. CDR3 length: 14 residues. The V gene lost 1 base and the J gene lost 5 bases, with 8 bases spanning the gap. DNA of the CDR3: TGTGCCAGCAGTGAAGTTCTAAGAACCGGGGAGCTGTTTTTT. This codes for CASSEVLRTGELFF.

The V call is TRBV5-1, the J call TRBJ2-1; a weak D match, TRBD2 (6 bases). V lost 0 bases, J lost 5 bases, and 9 bases lay in between. The CDR3 consists of 14 residues. Germline lookup yields CDR1 SGHRS and CDR2 YFSETQ. In nucleotides, the CDR3 is TGCGCCAGCAGCTTGGTGGGGGGTCACAATGAGCAGTTCTTC. This codes for CASSLVGGHNEQFF. Full variable domain (outside the CDR3, taken from reference TRBV5-1 and TRBJ2-1): KAGVTQTPRYLIKTRGQQVTLSCSPISGHRSVSWYQQTPGQGLQFLFEYFSETQRNKGNFPGRFSGRQFSNSRSEMNVSTLELGDSALYLCASSLVGGHNEQFFGPGTRLTVL.

The chain couples TRBV30 to TRBJ1-3; no firm D call. Germline V gene sequence: CDR1 GTSNPN, CDR2 SVGIG (reference sequence). The CDR3 extends over 11 amino acids. Trimming took off 2 bases at V and 4 bases at J, with 3 bases between the two ends. The CDR3 loop is CAWSSGNTIYF. The CDR3 DNA follows: TGTGCCTGGAGTTCCGGAAACACCATATATTTT.

J is TRBJ1-2 and V is TRBV6-5; D gene unclear. The germline V and J ends were trimmed by 5 bases and 4 bases, with 5 bases remaining between them. This CDR3 comprises 11 residues. The germline gives CDR1 MNHEY, CDR2 SVGAGI. The CDR3, as DNA: TGTGCCAGCAGTGAGATCTATGGCTACACCTTC. Its protein is CASSEIYGYTF.

The gene calls are TRBV9 and TRBJ1-1; the match to TRBD1 covers 8 bases. The CDR3 is 16 residues long. V shed 2 bases, J shed 2 bases, and the junction held 8 bases outside the gene matches. Germline CDR1 reads SGDLS; CDR2 reads YYNGEE. The CDR3 loop is CASSVSTGGINTEAFF. CDR3 nucleotide sequence: TGTGCCAGCAGCGTTTCAACAGGGGGAATAAACACTGAAGCTTTCTTT.

The rearrangement uses TRBV5-8 and TRBJ2-5; the D gene is possibly TRBD1 (6 bases). Per germline, CDR1 SGHTS and CDR2 YDEGEE. The CDR3 contains 14 residues. Trimming left V 4 bases short and J 1 base short, with 11 bases between. The CDR3 sequence: CASSPRTVQETQYF. The CDR3 DNA sequence: TGTGCCAGCAGCCCGCGGACAGTCCAAGAGACCCAGTACTTC.

The chain links TRBV11-2 to TRBJ1-2; TRBD1 matches 7 bases. The length of the CDR3 is 16 residues. After removal of 3 bases from V and 5 bases from J, the junction contained 12 bases not matched to a gene. Per germline, CDR1 SGHAT and CDR2 FQNNGV. The CDR3 coding sequence is TGTGCCAGCAGCTTGGACTTTCGACAGGGATGGTATGGCTACACCTTC. Translating it yields CASSLDFRQGWYGYTF.

The chain is built from TRBV7-2 and TRBJ1-2; TRBD1 matches 7 bases. Germline V CDR1 and CDR2: SGHTA, FQGNSA. CDR3 length: 15 amino acids. The trim removed 1 base at V and 1 base at J, leaving 3 bases unmatched. CDR3 DNA: TGTGCCAGCAGCTTAGGGACAGGCAATAACTATGGCTACACCTTC. Protein product: CASSLGTGNNYGYTF. The whole variable domain, filled in from reference TRBV7-2 and TRBJ1-2, reads GAGVSQSPSNKVTEKGKDVELRCDPISGHTALYWYRQSLGQGLEFLIYFQGNSAPDKSGLPSDRFSAERTGGSVSTLTIQRTQQEDSAVYLCASSLGTGNNYGYTFGSGTRLTVV.